The source of this T cell receptor beta chain is a study of T cells expressing NK-cell markers. Using the 5' RACE reads, TCRdb records one entry per CDR3 protein without DNA. The repertoire table contains about 120,000 distinct CDR3 sequences. The CDR3 has 15 amino acids. As to this clonotype: What it recognizes is unknown.

Notes on the study in general: Dominance of the CD3+CD56-NKG2C+ fraction by these clonotypes also held in several donors.

V is TRBV12-3 or TRBV12-4 and J is TRBJ2-5; TCRdb lists TRBD1, though no DNA is available to test this call. This receptor was obtained from a woman between 18 and 70 years old in good health. The sample taken for sequencing was blood T cells: a sorted CD56 or NKG2C T cell subset, CD4+ or CD8+ T cells, or bulk PBMC T cells (not recorded which). CDR3 sequence reads: CASSSPREGTETQYF.